Shown below are 7 T cell receptor beta chains from a single sample sequenced in a study of T cells after yellow fever vaccination. MiXCR, run by TCRdb on the 5' RACE reads, gives a single entry per CDR3 protein. The repertoire holds about 300,000 distinct CDR3 sequences, with approximately 4.2% as singletons. The input for sequencing was PBMCs, taken 5 days after the yellow fever booster vaccination. Receptors originate from a man in his late teens or twenties who received the YFV17D yellow fever vaccine.

Many counts were recorded for this clonotype. The V and J genes are TRBV10-3 and TRBJ2-7; 8 nucleotides agree with TRBD2. V shed 7 bases and J 7 bases; nucleotides not matched to a gene: 15. Looked up from germline, CDR1 is ENHRY and CDR2 is SYGVKD. The CDR3 covers 15 residues. The chain's CDR3 is CAIKLGGGPPGEQYF. For the CDR3, the DNA is TGTGCCATCAAGCTTGGCGGGGGGCCCCCAGGGGAGCAGTACTTC.

The table lists this clonotype with many counts. The chain recombines TRBV4-1 with TRBJ2-3; possibly TRBD2 for D (7 bases). The CDR3 loop spans 17 amino acids. The germline V gene encodes CDR1 MGHRA and CDR2 YSYEKL. V shed 0 bases and J shed 5 bases, with 18 bases lying between them. The DNA for the CDR3 is TGCGCCAGCAGCCAAGATTCCGGCCCCGGGGGGCGAGATACGCAGTATTTT. It translates to CASSQDSGPGGRDTQYF.

The table lists this clonotype with a few counts. The V call is TRBV5-6, the J call TRBJ2-4, with D possibly being TRBD1 or TRBD2 (6 bases each). CDR1 SGHDT and CDR2 YYEEEE come from the germline V gene. Trimming shortened V by 5 bases and J by 0 bases, and 18 bases separated the two germline ends. This CDR3 region has 17 residues. This CDR3 reads CASSLLRGQIAKNIQYF. CDR3 bases: TGTGCCAGCAGTTTACTTCGGGGGCAAATAGCCAAAAACATTCAGTACTTC.

CDR3 nucleotide sequence: TGTGCCACCCAGCCTCTCCCTGGGGTTAGCAATCAGCCCCAGCATTTT. This codes for CATQPLPGVSNQPQHF. The chain has TRBV6-5 and TRBJ1-5; D unclear. Between the trimmed V and J ends, which lost 10 bases and 0 bases, there was a span of 19 bases. The V gene's germline CDR1 is MNHEY and CDR2 SVGAGI. CDR3 length: 16 amino acids.

This clonotype was seen a few times. This chain uses TRBV7-9 with TRBJ1-5; D is unclear. Between the trimmed V and J ends, which lost 5 bases and 6 bases, there was a span of 8 bases. CDR1 is SEHNR and CDR2 is FQNEAQ in the germline V gene (reference sequence). This CDR3 region has 12 residues. CDR3 sequence reads: CASSHDGQPQHF. The CDR3 DNA follows: TGTGCCAGCAGCCATGACGGTCAGCCCCAGCATTTT.

There are many counts of this clonotype. The gene calls are TRBV12-3 or TRBV12-4 and TRBJ1-5; D unresolved. V lost 6 bases to trimming and J lost 2 bases, with 11 bases between them. CDR3 length: 14 amino acids. CDR3 in amino acids: CASSADGGNQPQHF. In DNA, the CDR3 is TGTGCCAGCAGCGCGGACGGCGGCAATCAGCCCCAGCATTTT.

This clonotype has only a few counts. The chain recombines TRBV5-8 with TRBJ1-5; no clear D gene. V lost 0 bases and J 7 bases, leaving 14 bases between the germline ends. CDR1 SGHTS and CDR2 YDEGEE come from the germline V gene. The CDR3 has 15 residues. The CDR3 region is CASSLGSGLGQPQHF. The CDR3 DNA sequence: TGTGCCAGCAGCTTGGGATCGGGGTTGGGACAGCCCCAGCATTTT. Drawing the rest from reference TRBV5-8 and TRBJ1-5, the complete variable domain is EAGVTQSPTHLIKTRGQQATLRCSPISGHTSVYWYQQALGLGLQFLLWYDEGEERNRGNFPPRFSGRQFPNYSSELNVNALELEDSALYLCASSLGSGLGQPQHFGDGTRLSIL.